The clone carrying this T cell receptor beta chain was detected only a few times. As yet, its antigen is unknown. The sample belongs to a study of CD8 T cells in ankylosing spondylitis. General study points: A TCR beta motif of about eight highly homologous variants seemed to mark ankylosing spondylitis blood. Clones tied to disease were said to be significantly enriched in matched ankylosing spondylitis synovial fluid. Previously reported in reactive arthritis synovial fluid and blood were some of the motif variants. Within peripheral blood, clones linked to disease were CD8+ and relatively rare.

Quantitative 5'-RACE was performed with molecular barcodes, and it yielded the TCR beta libraries. One entry per CDR3 protein, called by TCRdb with MiXCR from the 5' RACE reads. This sample has some 800,000 distinct CDR3 sequences, with 12% found just once. The CDR3 consists of 15 residues. Germline loops: CDR1 SGHRS, CDR2 YFSETQ. The germline V and J ends were trimmed by 0 bases and 8 bases, with 15 bases remaining between them. Sequencing used blood, either unsorted or a sorted T cell fraction (not recorded which). The chain links TRBV5-1 to TRBJ2-4; tentatively, D is TRBD1 (6 bases). This TCR was recovered from a male donor with ankylosing spondylitis. The CDR3 loop reads CASSLVPGGLDIQYF. CDR3 coding DNA: TGCGCCAGCAGCTTGGTTCCTGGGGGCTTAGACATTCAGTACTTC.